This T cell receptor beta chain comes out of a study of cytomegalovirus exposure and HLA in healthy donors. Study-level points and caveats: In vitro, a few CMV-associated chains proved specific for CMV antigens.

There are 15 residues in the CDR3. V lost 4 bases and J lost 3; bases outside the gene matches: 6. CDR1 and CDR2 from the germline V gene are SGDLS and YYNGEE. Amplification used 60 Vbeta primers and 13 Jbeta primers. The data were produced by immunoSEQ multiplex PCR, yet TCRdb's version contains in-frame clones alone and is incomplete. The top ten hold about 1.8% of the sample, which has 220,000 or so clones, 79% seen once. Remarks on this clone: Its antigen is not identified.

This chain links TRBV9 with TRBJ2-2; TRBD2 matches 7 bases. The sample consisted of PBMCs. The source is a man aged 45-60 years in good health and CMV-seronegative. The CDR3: CASSPSGADTGELFF. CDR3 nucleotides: TGTGCCAGCAGCCCAAGCGGGGCGGACACCGGGGAGCTGTTTTTT.